A selection of T cell receptor beta chains follows, all from one sample in a study of blood T cell repertoires in COVID-19. Libraries were prepared by immunoSEQ multiplex PCR; TCRdb keeps only in-frame clonotypes and omits some of them. The repertoire holds 300,000 to 400,000 clones, with about 88% as singletons. The specimen was peripheral blood. The receptors originated from a woman aged 70-85 years with COVID-19, enrolled during active disease. The CDR3 runs from the conserved cysteine through the conserved F or W. The D gene is left open where the match is weak. The size entry is marked missing in some rows and otherwise reads once, few, many or a size class.

abundance	v_gene	d_gene	j_gene	CDR3nt	CDR3aa
once	TRBV19	.	TRBJ1-2	TGTGCCAGTACCCTGAGGGAGGGCGGCGGCTACACCTTC	CASTLREGGGYTF
once	TRBV2	TRBD2	TRBJ2-3	TGTGCCAGCAGGGAGAGCAGCGGGGCCCTAGGGGATACGCAGTATTTT	CASRESSGALGDTQYF
once	TRBV6-1	TRBD1	TRBJ2-2	TGTGCCAGCAGTGCGGAGGACAGGGTGGGAACCGGGGAGCTGTTTTTT	CASSAEDRVGTGELFF
.	TRBV2	.	TRBJ1-5	TGTGCCAGCAGTGCGGGACTTCAGGGCCAGCCCCAGCATTTT	CASSAGLQGQPQHF
.	TRBV5-5	TRBD2	TRBJ2-1	TGTGCCAGCAAGGAGGGAGCGGGGCCCAATGAGCAGTTCTTC	CASKEGAGPNEQFF
.	TRBV7-3	.	TRBJ2-6	TGTGCCAGCAGCTTAACCCCACAGGGAAGTGGGGCCAACGTCCTGACTTTC	CASSLTPQGSGANVLTF
.	TRBV14	TRBD1	TRBJ1-6	TGTGCCAGCAGCCAAGGAGGCAGGGGGAGTAATTCACCCCTCCACTTT	CASSQGGRGSNSPLHF
.	TRBV13	TRBD1	TRBJ1-5	TGTGCCAGCAGCCTGGGACAGGGAAATCAGCCCCAGCATTTT	CASSLGQGNQPQHF
once	TRBV28	.	TRBJ2-7	TGTGCCAGCAGTTCCGGACAGACCGGCTCCTACGAGCAGTACTTC	CASSSGQTGSYEQYF
.	TRBV2	.	TRBJ2-3	TGTGCCAGCAGCCCCCAGACAAGTGGAGATACGCAGTATTTT	CASSPQTSGDTQYF
.	TRBV14	TRBD2	TRBJ2-7	TGTGCCAGCAGCCAAACCCCGGGACTAGCATCCTACGAGCAGTACTTC	CASSQTPGLASYEQYF
.	TRBV7-9	TRBD1	TRBJ1-2	TGTGCCAGCAGCTTGGAATGGAGGGACAGGGCCCCCTACACCTTC	CASSLEWRDRAPYTF
.	TRBV3-1/TRBV3-2	.	TRBJ2-3	TGTGCCAGCAGCCACCCTAGCAAGGTAACAGATACGCAGTATTTT	CASSHPSKVTDTQYF
.	TRBV6-5	TRBD1	TRBJ1-2	TGTGCCAGCAGCTATACGGGACAGAGGAACTATGGCTACACCTTC	CASSYTGQRNYGYTF
.	TRBV19	TRBD1	TRBJ2-3	TGTGCCAGTAGTATTAGGGGGCTCGGGACAGATACGCAGTATTTT	CASSIRGLGTDTQYF
.	TRBV30	TRBD1	TRBJ2-7	TGTGCCTGGAGTGCAATGGGACAGAACTACGAGCAGTACTTC	CAWSAMGQNYEQYF
.	TRBV19	.	TRBJ1-1	TGTGCCACTTACAACAGGTTTTGGGGTGAAGCTTTCTTT	CATYNRFWGEAFF
.	TRBV24-1	TRBD2	TRBJ2-3	TGTGCCACCAGTGATTTGGCTAGCGGGGGGGCATCAGATACGCAGTATTTT	CATSDLASGGASDTQYF
.	TRBV13	.	TRBJ1-1	TGTGCCAGCAGCCATCTCGGTGGCACTGAAGCTTTCTTT	CASSHLGGTEAFF
few	TRBV3-1/TRBV3-2	.	TRBJ2-1	TGTGCCAGCAGCCCTACCTCCGTCGGGGTAGAGCAGTTCTTC	CASSPTSVGVEQFF
.	TRBV7-9	.	TRBJ1-1	TGTGCCAGCAGCTTGGGCAGCAACACTGAAGCTTTCTTT	CASSLGSNTEAFF
.	TRBV2	TRBD2	TRBJ2-1	TGTGCCAGCAGATGGACTAGCGGGGGCCTAGACAATGAGCAGTTCTTC	CASRWTSGGLDNEQFF
.	TRBV29-1	TRBD1	TRBJ1-4	TGCAGCGTCAACAAGAAGGGGGACAGAAATGAAAAACTGTTTTTT	CSVNKKGDRNEKLFF
.	TRBV19	TRBD1	TRBJ1-1	TGTGCCACCCGACAGGGGGCGCCCACTGAAGCTTTCTTT	CATRQGAPTEAFF
.	TRBV9	.	TRBJ1-3	TGTGCCAGCAGCACGGGGACATGGGGAAACACCATATATTTT	CASSTGTWGNTIYF
.	TRBV5-1	TRBD1	TRBJ2-2	TGCGCCAGCAGCTTGGGGACAGGGAACGGGGAGCTGTTTTTT	CASSLGTGNGELFF
.	TRBV29-1	TRBD1	TRBJ2-6	TGCAGCGTGGGGGGACAGGGATCTCCTGGGGCCAACGTCCTGACTTTC	CSVGGQGSPGANVLTF
few	TRBV18	.	TRBJ1-2	TGTGCCAGCTCCGGACAATACTACACCTTC	CASSGQYYTF
.	TRBV5-1	TRBD1	TRBJ2-3	TGCGCCAGCAGCGGATCCACAGGGGGCATTGCAGATACGCAGTATTTT	CASSGSTGGIADTQYF
.	TRBV12-5	.	TRBJ1-3	TGTGCTAGTGGTTTGACAGAGAACACCATATATTTT	CASGLTENTIYF
.	TRBV29-1	.	TRBJ1-1	TGCAGCGTTGATTATCAGGATAACACTGAAGCTTTCTTT	CSVDYQDNTEAFF
.	TRBV27	.	TRBJ2-1	TGTGCCAGCAGTTTAACATGGACAGAGGCAAACAATGAGCAGTTCTTC	CASSLTWTEANNEQFF
.	TRBV6-5	.	TRBJ2-2	TGTGCCAGCAGTTACTCGACCGGGAGTGGCGGGGAGCTGTTTTTT	CASSYSTGSGGELFF
few	TRBV7-9	TRBD1	TRBJ1-2	TGTGCCAGCAGCCTCCTTATCGACATCGGGACAGAATCCTATGGCTACACCTTC	CASSLLIDIGTESYGYTF
.	TRBV6-5	.	TRBJ1-4	TGTGCCAGCAGTTACAAATCCTGGAGCGGGGGAGAAAAACTGTTTTTT	CASSYKSWSGGEKLFF
.	TRBV27	TRBD1	TRBJ2-7	TGTGCCAGCAGTTGGACAGGGGCCTGGGAGCAGTACTTC	CASSWTGAWEQYF
.	TRBV3-1/TRBV3-2	.	TRBJ1-4	TGTGCCAGCAGCCAGAGTGGGGGGGTTCAGGAAAAACTGTTTTTT	CASSQSGGVQEKLFF
.	TRBV5-1	.	TRBJ2-7	TGCGCCAGCAGAGACAGTGGGATGGGCGAGCAGTACTTC	CASRDSGMGEQYF
.	TRBV30	.	TRBJ2-3	TGTGCCCGGAGGGGGCGAGATACGCAGTATTTT	CARRGRDTQYF
many	TRBV11-2	TRBD1	TRBJ2-7	TGTGCCAGCAGTATTGGGGGGACAGGGGGATACGAGCAGTACTTC	CASSIGGTGGYEQYF
.	TRBV5-1	.	TRBJ1-3	TGCGCCAGCAGCTTGGGACCAGGGGAAGGAAACACCATATATTTT	CASSLGPGEGNTIYF
.	TRBV5-1	TRBD1	TRBJ2-6	TGCGCCAGCAGCCATCCGGGACAGGGCTCTGGGGCCAACGTCCTGACTTTC	CASSHPGQGSGANVLTF
.	TRBV4-1	TRBD1	TRBJ2-7	TGCGCCAGCAGCCGCTCGGACAGGGGCTCCTACGAGCAGTACTTC	CASSRSDRGSYEQYF
.	TRBV6-1	.	TRBJ2-2	TGTGCCAGCAGTGAAGGGAGGGGGCGACACGGGGAGCTGTTTTTT	CASSEGRGRHGELFF
.	TRBV28	.	TRBJ2-2	TGTGCCAGCGCGGAACAGGGCAGTCTCACCGGGGAGCTGTTTTTT	CASAEQGSLTGELFF
few	TRBV12-3/TRBV12-4	.	TRBJ2-7	TGTGCCAGCAGGGATACAGGGGAGCAGTACTTC	CASRDTGEQYF
.	TRBV28	.	TRBJ1-5	TGTGCCAGCAGTTTAGGGGGGGCTATTCAGCCCCAGCATTTT	CASSLGGAIQPQHF
few	TRBV6-2/TRBV6-3	TRBD2	TRBJ2-1	TGTGCCAGCAGTTATGGACTAGCTGCCAATGAGCAGTTCTTC	CASSYGLAANEQFF
.	TRBV7-7	TRBD2	TRBJ2-3	TGTGCCAGCAGCCCCAATAGCGGGGGAGGGGCAGATACGCAGTATTTT	CASSPNSGGGADTQYF
once	TRBV9	.	TRBJ1-2	TGTGCCAGCAGCCCCCAGGACAGCCCCTATGGCTACACCTTC	CASSPQDSPYGYTF
.	TRBV10-1	TRBD1	TRBJ1-4	TGCGCCAGCAGGACAGGGGGTACTAATGAAAAACTGTTTTTT	CASRTGGTNEKLFF
few	TRBV6-1	.	TRBJ2-1	TGTGCCAGCAGTGCACAGGGATTAGTAACTAACAATGAGCAGTTCTTC	CASSAQGLVTNNEQFF
.	TRBV5-1	.	TRBJ2-7	TGCGCCAGCAGCTCTACGACAGGTCGGGCTTTGGAGCAGTACTTC	CASSSTTGRALEQYF
.	TRBV5-6	TRBD1	TRBJ1-5	TGTGCCAGCAGCTCACATGGACAGGGTATCGATCAGCCCCAGCATTTT	CASSSHGQGIDQPQHF